Given below is one T cell receptor beta chain in context. What it recognizes is unknown. One end of the junction fails to match germline, which may point to a read error. This specimen belongs to a study of cytomegalovirus exposure and HLA in healthy donors. Amplification used 60 Vbeta primers and 13 Jbeta primers. TCRdb's table, derived via immunoSEQ multiplex PCR, lists solely in-frame clones and lacks some. The table includes more than 90,000 clones, roughly 80% detected once. Every donor was a healthy person donating bone marrow. Study outcomes and limitations: Rare sequences made up most TCRs, while some public TCRs were found in many donors.

CDR1 is SGHAT and CDR2 is FQNNGV in the germline V gene. The CDR3 covers 16 residues. The clonotype comes from a man in his forties in good health and CMV-seropositive. The rearrangement uses TRBV11-2 and TRBJ2-5; 8 bases agree with TRBD1. The sample comprised PBMCs. Here the CDR3 reads CASSPNRGRGPETRYF. The CDR3 DNA follows: TGTGCCAGCAGCCCGAATAGGGGCAGGGGGCCGGAGACCCGGTACTTC.